This section outlines one T cell receptor (beta chain) sequence together with its context. Its specific antigen is unknown. Per-nucleotide qualities are absent, and no much larger clonotype sits a single base away. Receptor libraries were prepared by the immunoSEQ multiplex PCR assay. The source study handled its data this way. A statistical classification framework was developed to diagnose cytomegalovirus status using the catalog of TCR beta chain sequences. Sourced from immuneACCESS, this table was stored by TCRdb with only in-frame sequences that have V and J called. A share of the clones is absent; for the studies checked, an unresolved V gene accounts for under half, and the remainder has no known explanation. Clone size and the V and J calls come from that table; the DNA yielded D and trimming. The sample profile shows 150,000 to 200,000 clones; around 85% of them were found once. Of the sample, approximately 15% is held by the ten largest clones.

These data originate in a study of cytomegalovirus exposure and HLA in healthy donors (TCRdb year 2017). General notes on the study: According to a later analysis, the 120 or so validation repertoires were produced on the same platform as the 700 or so repertoires of the first cohort. The aim of the study was to test whether cataloging public T cell receptors could identify signatures of past pathogen exposure. A separate validation cohort of roughly 130 different subjects was used in addition to the roughly 700-subject first cohort. The study combined high-throughput TCR immunosequencing, statistical association of individual TCRs with disease status, and machine learning to predict cytomegalovirus infection status.

Separate from the roughly 630-subject first cohort, the validation cohort of over 90 subjects was the group to which the donors belonged. On the study overall, not on this receptor specifically: A total of fewer than 200 TCR beta chains were listed by the study as associated with cytomegalovirus. In both the original and validation cohorts, the classifier was reported to diagnose cytomegalovirus status with high specificity and sensitivity. A later analysis had no HLA typing for the validation cohort, so co-occurrence there was scored across all 130 or so repertoires. According to the authors, the approach could potentially be generalized to other disease states and immunological phenotypes. Across donors, most TCR sequences were observed very rarely, whereas some public TCRs were present in many individuals. A few of the identified cytomegalovirus-associated TCR beta chains were confirmed in vitro to be specific for cytomegalovirus antigens. Of the cluster scores, 85% to 95% were above 0 in a later analysis, which found that TCRs clustered in the first cohort also tended to co-occur in the 95 to 150 validation repertoires.

Including the terminal cysteine and phenylalanine, the CDR3 comprises 14 residues. Only the CDR3 part of the read is kept: 42 bases, read in frame from the first base. V trim: 3 bases; J trim: 9 bases; unmatched bases: 10. The germline V gene specifies SGHRS as CDR1 and YFSETQ as CDR2. This clonotype originated in a man aged 18 to 30 in good health and CMV-seropositive. Here the chain combines TRBV5-1 and TRBJ1-1; a stretch of 8 junction bases matches TRBD1. Sequenced material: PBMCs. At the DNA level, the sequence is TGCGCCAGCAGCTCCTCCCCAGGGGGCACGAAAGCTTTCTTT. It is translated as CASSSSPGGTKAFF.